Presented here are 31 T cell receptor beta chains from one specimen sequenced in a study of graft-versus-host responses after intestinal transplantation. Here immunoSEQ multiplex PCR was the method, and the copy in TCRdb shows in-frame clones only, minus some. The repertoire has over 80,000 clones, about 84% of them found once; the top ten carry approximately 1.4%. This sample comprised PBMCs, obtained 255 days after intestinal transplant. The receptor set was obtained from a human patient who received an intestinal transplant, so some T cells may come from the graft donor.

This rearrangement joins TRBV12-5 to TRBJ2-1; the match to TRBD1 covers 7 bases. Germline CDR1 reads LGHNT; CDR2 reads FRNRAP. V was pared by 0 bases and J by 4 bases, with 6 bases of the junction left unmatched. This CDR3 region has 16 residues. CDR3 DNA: TGTGCTAGTGGTTTGGTTGGCCCGACAGGGTACAATGAGCAGTTCTTC. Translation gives CASGLVGPTGYNEQFF.

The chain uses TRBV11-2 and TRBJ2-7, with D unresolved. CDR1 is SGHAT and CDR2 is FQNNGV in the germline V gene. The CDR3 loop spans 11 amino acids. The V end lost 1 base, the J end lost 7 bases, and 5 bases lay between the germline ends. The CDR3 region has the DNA TGTGCCAGCAGCTTAGTGGCGGAGCAGTACTTC. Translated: CASSLVAEQYF. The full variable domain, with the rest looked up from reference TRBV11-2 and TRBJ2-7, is EAGVAQSPRYKIIEKRQSVAFWCNPISGHATLYWYQQILGQGPKLLIQFQNNGVVDDSQLPKDRFSAERLKGVDSTLKIQPAKLEDSAVYLCASSLVAEQYFGPGTRLTVT.

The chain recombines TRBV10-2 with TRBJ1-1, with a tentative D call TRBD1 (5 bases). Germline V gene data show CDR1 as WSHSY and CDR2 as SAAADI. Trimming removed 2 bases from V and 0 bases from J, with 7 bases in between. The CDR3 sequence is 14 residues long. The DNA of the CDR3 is TGCGCCAGCAGTGAGGGACACTTGAACACTGAAGCTTTCTTT. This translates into CASSEGHLNTEAFF.

CDR3 bases: TGTGCCAGCAGCCCCCGTTCAGCGGGAGGACACAATGAGCAGTTCTTC. The encoded protein is CASSPRSAGGHNEQFF. V is TRBV7-6 and J is TRBJ2-1, with 9 bases fitting TRBD2. V was pared by 5 bases and J by 5 bases, with 10 bases of the junction left unmatched. This CDR3 is 16 amino acids long. CDR1 is SGHVS and CDR2 is FNYEAQ in the germline V gene.

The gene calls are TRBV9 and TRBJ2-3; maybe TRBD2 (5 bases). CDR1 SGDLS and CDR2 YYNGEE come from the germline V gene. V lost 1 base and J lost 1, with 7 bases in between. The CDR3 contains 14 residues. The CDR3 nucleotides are TGTGCCAGCAGCGTACAGGAGGGCACAGATACGCAGTATTTT. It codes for CASSVQEGTDTQYF.

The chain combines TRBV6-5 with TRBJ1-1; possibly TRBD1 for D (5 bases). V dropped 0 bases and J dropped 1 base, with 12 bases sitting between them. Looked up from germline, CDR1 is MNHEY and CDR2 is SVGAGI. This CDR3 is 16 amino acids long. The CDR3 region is CASSYSSRGPNTEAFF. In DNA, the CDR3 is TGTGCCAGCAGTTACTCGAGTAGGGGCCCGAACACTGAAGCTTTCTTT.

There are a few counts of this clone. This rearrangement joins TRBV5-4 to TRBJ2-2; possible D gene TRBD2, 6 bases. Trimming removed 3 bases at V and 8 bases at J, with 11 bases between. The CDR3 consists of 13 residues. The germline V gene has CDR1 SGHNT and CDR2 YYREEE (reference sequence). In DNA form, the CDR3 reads TGTGCCAGCAGCTCCGGGGGTCCGGGGGAGCTGTTTTTT. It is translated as CASSSGGPGELFF.

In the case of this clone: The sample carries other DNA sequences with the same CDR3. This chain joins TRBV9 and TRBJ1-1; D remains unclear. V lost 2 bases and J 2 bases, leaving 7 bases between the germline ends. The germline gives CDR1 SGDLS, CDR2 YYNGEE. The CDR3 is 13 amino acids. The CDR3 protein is CASSVGDNTEAFF. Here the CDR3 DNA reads TGTGCCAGCAGCGTCGGGGATAACACTGAAGCTTTCTTT.

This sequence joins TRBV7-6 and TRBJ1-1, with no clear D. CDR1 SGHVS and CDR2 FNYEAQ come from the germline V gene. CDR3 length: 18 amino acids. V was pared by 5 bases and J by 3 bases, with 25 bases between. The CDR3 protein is CASSLRIGGGESDTEAFF. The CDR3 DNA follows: TGTGCCAGCAGCCTTAGAATAGGAGGCGGGGAGAGCGACACTGAAGCTTTCTTT.

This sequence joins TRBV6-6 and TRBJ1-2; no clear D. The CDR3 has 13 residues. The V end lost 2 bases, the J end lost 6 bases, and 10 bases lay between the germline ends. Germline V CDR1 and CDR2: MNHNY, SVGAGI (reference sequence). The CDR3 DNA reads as TGTGCCAGCAGTTACCTCCCTGTGCATGGCTACACCTTC. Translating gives CASSYLPVHGYTF.

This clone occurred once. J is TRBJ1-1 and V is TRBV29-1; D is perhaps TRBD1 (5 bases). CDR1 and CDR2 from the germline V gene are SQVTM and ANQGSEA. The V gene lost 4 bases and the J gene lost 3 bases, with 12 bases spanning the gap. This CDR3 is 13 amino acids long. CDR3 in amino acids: CSVVGGADTEAFF. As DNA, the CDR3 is TGCAGCGTTGTTGGGGGAGCGGACACTGAAGCTTTCTTT.

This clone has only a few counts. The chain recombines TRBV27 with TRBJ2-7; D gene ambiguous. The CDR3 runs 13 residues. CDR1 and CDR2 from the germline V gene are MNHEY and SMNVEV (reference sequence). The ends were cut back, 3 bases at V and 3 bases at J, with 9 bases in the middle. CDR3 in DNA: TGTGCCAGCAGTTTCGCCCTGGACTACGAGCAGTACTTC. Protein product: CASSFALDYEQYF.

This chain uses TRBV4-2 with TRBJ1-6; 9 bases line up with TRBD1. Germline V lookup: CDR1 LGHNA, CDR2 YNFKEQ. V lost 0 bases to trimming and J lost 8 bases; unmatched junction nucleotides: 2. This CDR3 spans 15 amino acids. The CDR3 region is CASSQERTGDSPLHF. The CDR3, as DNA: TGTGCCAGCAGCCAAGAGAGGACAGGGGATTCACCCCTCCACTTT.

DNA of the CDR3: TGCAGTGCTAGATCTGGGGTTCAGCAGTACTTC. It translates to CSARSGVQQYF. The chain combines TRBV20-1 with TRBJ2-7; D is undetermined. The CDR3 is 11 amino acids. The V end lost 2 bases, the J end lost 8 bases, and 10 bases lay between the germline ends. Germline V CDR1 and CDR2: DFQATT, SNEGSKA (reference sequence).

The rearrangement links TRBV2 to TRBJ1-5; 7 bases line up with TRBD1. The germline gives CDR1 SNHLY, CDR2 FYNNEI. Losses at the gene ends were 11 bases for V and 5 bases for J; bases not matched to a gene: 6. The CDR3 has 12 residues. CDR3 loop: CAAGQADQPQHF. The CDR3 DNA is TGTGCCGCTGGACAGGCTGATCAGCCCCAGCATTTT.

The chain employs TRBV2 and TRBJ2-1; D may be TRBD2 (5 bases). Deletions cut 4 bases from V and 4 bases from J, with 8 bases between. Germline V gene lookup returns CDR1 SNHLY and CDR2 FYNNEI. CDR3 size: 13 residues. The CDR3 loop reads CASSGGPYNEQFF. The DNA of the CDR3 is TGTGCCAGCAGTGGCGGGCCGTACAATGAGCAGTTCTTC.

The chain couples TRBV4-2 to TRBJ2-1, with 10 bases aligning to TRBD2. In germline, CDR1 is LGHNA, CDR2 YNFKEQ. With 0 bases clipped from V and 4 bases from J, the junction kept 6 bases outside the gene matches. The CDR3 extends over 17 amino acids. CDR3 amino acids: CASSQEIAGGLYNEQFF. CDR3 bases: TGTGCCAGCAGCCAAGAAATAGCGGGGGGACTATACAATGAGCAGTTCTTC.

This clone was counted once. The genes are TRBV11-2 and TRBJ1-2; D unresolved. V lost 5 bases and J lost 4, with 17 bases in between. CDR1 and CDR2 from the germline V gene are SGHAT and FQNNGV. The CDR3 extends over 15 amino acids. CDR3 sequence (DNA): TGTGCCAGCAGCCCGACTCACGCGAGTGGCTATGGCTACACCTTC. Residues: CASSPTHASGYGYTF.

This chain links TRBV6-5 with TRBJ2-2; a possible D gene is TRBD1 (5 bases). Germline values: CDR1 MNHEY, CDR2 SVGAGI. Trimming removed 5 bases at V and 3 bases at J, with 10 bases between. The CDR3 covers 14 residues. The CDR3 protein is CASSTAGYTGELFF. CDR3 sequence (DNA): TGTGCCAGCAGTACCGCAGGGTACACCGGGGAGCTGTTTTTT.

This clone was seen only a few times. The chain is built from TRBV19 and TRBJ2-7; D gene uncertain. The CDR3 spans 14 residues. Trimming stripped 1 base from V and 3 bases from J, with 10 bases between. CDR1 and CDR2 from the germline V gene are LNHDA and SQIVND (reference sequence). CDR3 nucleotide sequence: TGTGCCAGTAGTATAGGCCCGGATTTCTACGAGCAGTACTTC. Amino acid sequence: CASSIGPDFYEQYF.

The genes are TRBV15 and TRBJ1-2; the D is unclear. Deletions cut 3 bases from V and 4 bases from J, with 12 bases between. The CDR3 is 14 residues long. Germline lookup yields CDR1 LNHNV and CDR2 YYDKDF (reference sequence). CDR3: CATSSSGGFYGYTF. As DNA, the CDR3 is TGTGCCACCAGCAGCTCAGGAGGGTTCTATGGCTACACCTTC.

The CDR3 nucleotides read TGCGCCAGCAGCTTGTATGGGGTCCCTAGCACTGAAGCTTTCTTT. Encoded protein: CASSLYGVPSTEAFF. This rearrangement joins TRBV5-1 to TRBJ1-1; no firm D call. V was cut by 1 base and J by 4 bases, with 14 bases left in between. CDR1 SGHRS and CDR2 YFSETQ come from the germline V gene. This CDR3 contains 15 residues.

This CDR3 reads CASSPGRTGNNEQFF. Written as DNA, the CDR3 is TGTGCCAGCAGCCCCGGGAGGACAGGAAACAATGAGCAGTTCTTC. This rearrangement joins TRBV6-6 to TRBJ2-1; D possibly matches TRBD1 or TRBD2 (7 bases each). Trimming cost V 6 bases and J 5 bases, with 17 bases left between them. The CDR3 covers 15 residues. Per germline, CDR1 MNHNY and CDR2 SVGAGI (reference sequence).

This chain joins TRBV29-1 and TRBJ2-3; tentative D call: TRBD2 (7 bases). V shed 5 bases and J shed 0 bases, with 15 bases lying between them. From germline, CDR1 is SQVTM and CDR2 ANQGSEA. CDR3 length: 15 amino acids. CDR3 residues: CSVLRGASSTDTQYF. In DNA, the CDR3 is TGCAGCGTTCTACGGGGGGCTTCTAGCACAGATACGCAGTATTTT.

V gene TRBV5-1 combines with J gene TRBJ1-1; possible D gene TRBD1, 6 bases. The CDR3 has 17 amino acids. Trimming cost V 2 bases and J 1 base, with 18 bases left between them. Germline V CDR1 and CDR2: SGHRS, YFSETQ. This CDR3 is CASSLGTPRGANTEAFF. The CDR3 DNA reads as TGCGCCAGCAGCTTAGGGACACCTAGAGGGGCGAACACTGAAGCTTTCTTT.

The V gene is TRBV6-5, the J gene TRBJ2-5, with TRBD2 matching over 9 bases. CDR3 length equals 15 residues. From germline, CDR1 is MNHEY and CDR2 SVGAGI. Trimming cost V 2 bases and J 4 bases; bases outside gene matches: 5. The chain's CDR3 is CASSYTSGSGETQYF. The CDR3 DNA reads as TGTGCCAGCAGTTACACTAGCGGGTCGGGAGAGACCCAGTACTTC.

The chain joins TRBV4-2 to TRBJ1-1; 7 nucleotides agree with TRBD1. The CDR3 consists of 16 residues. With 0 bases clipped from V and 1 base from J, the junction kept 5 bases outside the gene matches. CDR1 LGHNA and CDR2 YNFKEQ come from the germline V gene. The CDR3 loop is CASSQDIAGGNTEAFF. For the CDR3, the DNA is TGTGCCAGCAGCCAAGATATTGCAGGGGGGAACACTGAAGCTTTCTTT.

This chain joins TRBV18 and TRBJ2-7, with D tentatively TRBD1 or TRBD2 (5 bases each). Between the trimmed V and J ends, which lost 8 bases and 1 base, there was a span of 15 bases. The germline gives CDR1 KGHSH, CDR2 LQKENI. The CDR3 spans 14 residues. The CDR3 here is CASGTETGSYEQYF. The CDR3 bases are TGTGCCAGCGGGACGGAGACGGGATCCTACGAGCAGTACTTC.

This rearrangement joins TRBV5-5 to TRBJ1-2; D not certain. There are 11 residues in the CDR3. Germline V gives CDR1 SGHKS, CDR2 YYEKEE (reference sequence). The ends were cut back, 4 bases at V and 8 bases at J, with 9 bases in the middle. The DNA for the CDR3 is TGTGCCAGCAGCCGTCAGGTGGGCTACACCTTC. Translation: CASSRQVGYTF.

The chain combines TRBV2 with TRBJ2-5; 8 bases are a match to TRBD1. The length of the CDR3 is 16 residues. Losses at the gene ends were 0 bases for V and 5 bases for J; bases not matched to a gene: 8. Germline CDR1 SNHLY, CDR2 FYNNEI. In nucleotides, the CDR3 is TGTGCCAGCAGTGAAGCCAATACAGGGGGGAGGGAGACCCAGTACTTC. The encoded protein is CASSEANTGGRETQYF.

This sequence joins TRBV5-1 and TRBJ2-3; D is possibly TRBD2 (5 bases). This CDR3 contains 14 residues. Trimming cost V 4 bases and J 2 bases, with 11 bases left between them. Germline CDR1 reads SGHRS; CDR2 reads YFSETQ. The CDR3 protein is CASSITRFTDTQYF. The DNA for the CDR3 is TGCGCCAGCAGCATTACTAGGTTCACAGATACGCAGTATTTT.